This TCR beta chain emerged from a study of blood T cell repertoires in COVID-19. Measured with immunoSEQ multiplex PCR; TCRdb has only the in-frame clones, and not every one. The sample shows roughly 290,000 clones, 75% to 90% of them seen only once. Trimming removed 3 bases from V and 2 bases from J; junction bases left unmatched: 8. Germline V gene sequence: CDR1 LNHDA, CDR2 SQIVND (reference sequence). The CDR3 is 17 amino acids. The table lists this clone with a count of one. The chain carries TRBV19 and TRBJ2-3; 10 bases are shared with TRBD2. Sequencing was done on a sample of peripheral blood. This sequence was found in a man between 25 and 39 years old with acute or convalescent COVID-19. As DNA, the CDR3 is TGTGCCAGTAGTATGAGGGGGACTAGCGAACTCACAGATACGCAGTATTTT. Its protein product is CASSMRGTSELTDTQYF.